Listed here is a single TCR beta chain. The antigen is not known. The assay was immunoSEQ multiplex PCR, and TCRdb's table has in-frame clones only and misses some. The sample contains 66,000 or so clones, roughly 84% of which appear only once. The data are from a study of T cell responses to AZD1222 COVID-19 vaccine. Trimming left V 5 bases short and J 2 bases short, with 13 bases between. The CDR3 length is 14 residues. Germline V CDR1 and CDR2: SGHNT, YENEEA. Findings and caveats of the study: Donors skewed white British and female; clonal diversity was possibly underestimated. Recipients of two AZD1222 doses showed rising Spike-specific TCR breadth and depth.

The gene calls are TRBV11-3 and TRBJ2-7; D ambiguous. This sequence originates from an adult in good health. The sample in question was peripheral blood, obtained on day 0 of AZD1222 vaccination. CDR3 region: CASSLGPSAYEQYF. CDR3 in DNA: TGTGCCAGCAGCCTCGGACCAAGCGCCTACGAGCAGTACTTC.